One T cell receptor beta chain is described in this entry. The antigen is not known. Sequencing libraries for TCR beta were prepared with iRepertoire HTBI primers and Arm-PCR of CDR3 regions. Via MiXCR, TCRdb re-called the multiplex PCR reads, giving one row per CDR3 protein. The sample contains roughly 500,000 distinct CDR3 sequences, 20% to 25% of which appear only once. This specimen comes from a study of regulatory T cells in long-lasting Graves disease. Study at large: The term persistent Graves' disease signified upward of 5 years on antithyroid drugs with positive TSH receptor antibodies. Study-level results: Persistent-disease Graves' patients showed less TCR diversity than new cases. Favored usage of TRBV28, TRBJ1-2 and TRBJ2-5 was recorded in persistent disease.

V dropped 2 bases and J dropped 8; count of bases not matched to a gene: 5. This CDR3 comprises 14 residues. Germline loops: CDR1 SGHNT, CDR2 YYREEE (reference sequence). As to time point: persistent/refractory GD, antithyroid drugs over 5 years with positive TRAb. Making the TCR library involved RNA that had been extracted from PBMCs. Nine milliliters of peripheral blood were taken and placed in EDTA tubes. This TCR came from a female donor with Graves disease. The source material was peripheral blood mononuclear cells (PBMCs), sampled when the disease was refractory, from a patient treated with antithyroid drugs. The V gene is TRBV5-4, the J gene TRBJ1-4; 8 positions match TRBD1. The CDR3 loop is CASSFDRGAEKLFF. CDR3 DNA: TGTGCCAGCAGCTTTGACAGGGGCGCGGAAAAACTGTTTTTT.